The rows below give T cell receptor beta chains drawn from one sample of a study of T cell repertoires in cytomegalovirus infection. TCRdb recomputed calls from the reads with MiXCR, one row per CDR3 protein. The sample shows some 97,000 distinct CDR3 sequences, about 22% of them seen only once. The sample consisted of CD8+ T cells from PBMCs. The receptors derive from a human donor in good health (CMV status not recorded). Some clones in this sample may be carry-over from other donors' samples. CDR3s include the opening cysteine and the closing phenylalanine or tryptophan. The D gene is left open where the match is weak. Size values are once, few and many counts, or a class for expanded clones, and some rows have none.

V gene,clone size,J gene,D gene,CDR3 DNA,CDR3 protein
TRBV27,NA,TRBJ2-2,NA,TGTGCCAGCAGTTTATATGCGGGACCAAACACCGGGGAGCTGTTTTTT,CASSLYAGPNTGELFF
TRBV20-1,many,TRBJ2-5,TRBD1,TGCAGTGCTAGGGGTGGGGATGACAGGGGAGCAGATCAAGAGACCCAGTACTTC,CSARGGDDRGADQETQYF
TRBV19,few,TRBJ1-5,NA,TGTGCCACTCTTCCAGGGGGCAATCAGCCCCAGCATTTT,CATLPGGNQPQHF
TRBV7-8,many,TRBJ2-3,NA,TGTGCCAGCAGCCCACCCGACTCTAACACAGATACGCAGTATTTT,CASSPPDSNTDTQYF
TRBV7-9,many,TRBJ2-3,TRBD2,TGTGCCAGCAGCTTAGGTGAAGCTAGCGGGAGCACAGATACGCAGTATTTT,CASSLGEASGSTDTQYF
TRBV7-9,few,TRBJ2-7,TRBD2,TGTGCCAGCAGCTTAGCTTCTAGCGGGGGCTCCCGCTCCTACGAGCAGTACTTC,CASSLASSGGSRSYEQYF
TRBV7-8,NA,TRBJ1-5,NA,TGTGCCAGCAGCCCCTCAGGCGGGCCCCAGCATTTT,CASSPSGGPQHF
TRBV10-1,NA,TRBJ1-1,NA,TGCGCCAGCAGTGGAGGGTCCCCTGAAGCTTTCTTT,CASSGGSPEAFF
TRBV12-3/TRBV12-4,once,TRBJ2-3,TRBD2,TGTGTCAGCAGTTCACGGGGGGGAGGCACAGATACGCAGTATTTT,CVSSSRGGGTDTQYF
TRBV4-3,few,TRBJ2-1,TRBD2,TGCGCCAGCAGCCGAGAACGACTAGCGGGACTCAATGAGCAGTTCTTC,CASSRERLAGLNEQFF
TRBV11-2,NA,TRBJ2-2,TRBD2,TGTGCCAGCAGTCCCGGGACTAGCTTGAACACCGGGGAGCTGTTTTTT,CASSPGTSLNTGELFF
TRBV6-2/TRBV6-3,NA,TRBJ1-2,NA,TGTGCCAGCAGTTACCTGGGGGTTGATGCCTATGGCTACACCTTC,CASSYLGVDAYGYTF
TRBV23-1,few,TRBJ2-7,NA,TGCGCCAGCAGTCGCCAGTTTAGCGGACCCTGCTACGAGCAGTACTTC,CASSRQFSGPCYEQYF
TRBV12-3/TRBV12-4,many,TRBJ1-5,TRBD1,TGTGCCAGCAGCTGGACAGGGGGCCAGCCCCAGCATTTT,CASSWTGGQPQHF
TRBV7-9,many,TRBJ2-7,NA,TGTGCCAGCAGCTCGCAGTTGGGAGGAGAGCAGTACTTC,CASSSQLGGEQYF
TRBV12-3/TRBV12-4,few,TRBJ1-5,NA,TGTGCCAGCAGCAACAACCTAGTCCAGCCCCAGCATTTT,CASSNNLVQPQHF
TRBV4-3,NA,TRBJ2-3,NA,TGCGCCAGCAGCCAAGGGCGGGCAGATACGCAGTATTTT,CASSQGRADTQYF
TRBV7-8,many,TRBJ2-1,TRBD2,TGTGCCAGCAGCTTGACTAGCGGCGGTGTCAATGAGCAGTTCTTC,CASSLTSGGVNEQFF
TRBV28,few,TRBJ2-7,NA,TGTGCCAGCAGTTTAGTCGATACCTACGAGCAGTACTTC,CASSLVDTYEQYF
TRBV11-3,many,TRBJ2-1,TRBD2,TGTGCCAGCAGCTTAGCAATGGCGGGGGGCTGGGATGAGCAGTTCTTC,CASSLAMAGGWDEQFF
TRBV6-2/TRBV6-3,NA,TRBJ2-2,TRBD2,TGTGCCAGCACTCGGACTAGCGGGGGGCTTTCCACCGGGGAGCTGTTTTTT,CASTRTSGGLSTGELFF
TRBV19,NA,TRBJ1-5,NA,TGTGCCAGTAGTATCAAGGGGGTTCAGCCCCAGCATTTT,CASSIKGVQPQHF
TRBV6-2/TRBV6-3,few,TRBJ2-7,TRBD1,TGTGCCAGCAGTTACTCCGGGACAGGAGTTTACGAGCAGTACTTC,CASSYSGTGVYEQYF
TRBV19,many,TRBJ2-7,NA,TGTGCCAGTAGTGGAGGGACCTCCTACGAGCAGTACTTC,CASSGGTSYEQYF
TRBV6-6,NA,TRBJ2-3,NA,TGTGCCAGCAGTTACTCGGCCCAAGGCCGAGACACAGATACGCAGTATTTT,CASSYSAQGRDTDTQYF